Listed below are T cell receptor beta chains from one sample, sequenced in a study of shared clonotypes between healthy human individuals. Produced via immunoSEQ multiplex PCR; TCRdb's table is partial and in-frame only. The table lists over a million clones, approximately 98.5% of them singletons. The sequencing input was naive CD4+ T cells sorted from blood. These receptors originate from a man aged 30 to 45 in good health. The CDR3 runs from the conserved cysteine through the conserved F or W. The D gene is left open where the match is weak. For some rows the clone size is stated as once, few or many, or as a class when expanded; others skip it.

D gene,clone size,J gene,V gene,CDR3 protein,CDR3 DNA
TRBD2,NA,TRBJ2-2,TRBV27,CASRKRGLAGEPNTGELFF,TGTGCCAGCAGAAAAAGGGGCCTAGCGGGAGAGCCGAACACCGGGGAGCTGTTTTTT
NA,NA,TRBJ2-5,TRBV5-1,CASSLPEETQYF,TGCGCCAGCAGCTTGCCGGAGGAGACCCAGTACTTC
NA,NA,TRBJ1-5,TRBV28,CASSSPAQSNQPQHF,TGTGCCAGCAGTTCCCCGGCCCAAAGCAATCAGCCCCAGCATTTT
NA,NA,TRBJ2-5,TRBV7-6,CASSPGPQEQETQYF,TGTGCCAGCAGCCCCGGTCCTCAAGAACAAGAGACCCAGTACTTC
NA,NA,TRBJ1-5,TRBV2,CASSERVNQPQHF,TGTGCCAGCAGTGAACGCGTTAATCAGCCCCAGCATTTT
NA,NA,TRBJ2-1,TRBV18,CASSPSRPRPNEQFF,TGTGCCAGCTCACCGTCCCGCCCGCGGCCCAATGAGCAGTTCTTC
NA,once,TRBJ1-2,TRBV5-5,CASSLQGIGGYTF,TGTGCCAGCAGTCTCCAGGGGATCGGTGGCTACACCTTC
NA,NA,TRBJ2-1,TRBV9,CASSVGLSGFSSYNEQFF,TGTGCCAGCAGCGTAGGCCTCTCGGGGTTCAGCTCCTACAATGAGCAGTTCTTC
TRBD2,NA,TRBJ2-7,TRBV19,CASSTSGSAFAEQYF,TGTGCCAGTAGTACAAGCGGGAGTGCCTTCGCCGAGCAGTACTTC
TRBD1,NA,TRBJ1-4,TRBV28,CASSLIGTGNEKLFF,TGTGCCAGCAGTTTAATCGGGACAGGGAATGAAAAACTGTTTTTT
NA,NA,TRBJ2-1,TRBV19,CASRTTLSYNEQFF,TGTGCCAGTCGGACTACCCTCTCCTACAATGAGCAGTTCTTC
NA,once,TRBJ2-3,TRBV5-1,CASSPMTGTDTQYF,TGCGCCAGCAGCCCAATGACGGGCACAGATACGCAGTATTTT
TRBD1,NA,TRBJ1-4,TRBV7-9,CASTLGRGRNEKLFF,TGTGCCAGCACCCTAGGTAGGGGGCGGAATGAAAAACTGTTTTTT
NA,NA,TRBJ1-5,TRBV19,CATSLRGPGQPQHF,TGTGCCACCTCCCTCAGGGGCCCGGGGCAGCCCCAGCATTTT
TRBD2,NA,TRBJ2-2,TRBV5-6,CASSLTGGGLAVIGELFF,TGTGCCAGCAGCTTGACTGGTGGGGGACTAGCAGTCATAGGGGAGCTGTTTTTT
NA,NA,TRBJ2-1,TRBV4-1,CASSATGFPFDNEQFF,TGCGCCAGCAGCGCTACAGGGTTCCCCTTTGACAATGAGCAGTTCTTC
TRBD1,once,TRBJ2-7,TRBV5-1,CASSLRPGTGAYEQYF,TGCGCCAGCAGCCTTAGGCCGGGGACAGGGGCCTACGAGCAGTACTTC
TRBD1,NA,TRBJ2-3,TRBV28,CAIHRGRDTQYF,TGTGCCATTCACAGGGGTCGAGATACGCAGTATTTT
TRBD2,NA,TRBJ2-1,TRBV28,CASSPSGSGGKNEQFF,TGTGCCAGCTCTCCTAGCGGGAGTGGAGGTAAGAATGAGCAGTTCTTC
TRBD2,NA,TRBJ2-3,TRBV29-1,CSGSSGRTDTQYF,TGCAGCGGCTCTAGCGGGAGGACAGATACGCAGTATTTT
TRBD2,NA,TRBJ2-7,TRBV19,CASMRTSGSPGEQYF,TGTGCCAGTATGAGGACTAGCGGGAGCCCCGGGGAGCAGTACTTC
TRBD2,NA,TRBJ2-1,TRBV7-9,CASSLDPGLAGDNEQFF,TGTGCCAGCAGCTTAGATCCAGGACTAGCGGGAGACAATGAGCAGTTCTTC
NA,NA,TRBJ2-2,TRBV29-1,CSVGRGSSGELFF,TGCAGCGTTGGAAGGGGGTCCTCCGGGGAGCTGTTTTTT
NA,NA,TRBJ1-1,TRBV7-2,CASSPAEPSGSAFF,TGTGCCAGCAGCCCCGCCGAGCCGTCTGGGTCAGCTTTCTTT
NA,NA,TRBJ1-2,TRBV30,CAWRTGGYGYTF,TGTGCCTGGAGGACAGGCGGGTATGGCTACACCTTC